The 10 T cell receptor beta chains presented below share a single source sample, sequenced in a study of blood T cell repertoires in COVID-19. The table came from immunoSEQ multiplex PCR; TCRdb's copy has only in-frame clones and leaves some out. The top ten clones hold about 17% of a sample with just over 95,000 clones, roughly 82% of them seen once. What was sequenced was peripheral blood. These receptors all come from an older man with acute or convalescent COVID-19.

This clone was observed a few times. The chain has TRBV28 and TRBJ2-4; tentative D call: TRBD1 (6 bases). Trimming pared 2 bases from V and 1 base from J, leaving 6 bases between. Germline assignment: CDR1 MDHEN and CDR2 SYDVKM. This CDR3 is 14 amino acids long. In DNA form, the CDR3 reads TGTGCCAGCAGTTTACAGGGGGCCAAAAACATTCAGTACTTC. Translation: CASSLQGAKNIQYF.

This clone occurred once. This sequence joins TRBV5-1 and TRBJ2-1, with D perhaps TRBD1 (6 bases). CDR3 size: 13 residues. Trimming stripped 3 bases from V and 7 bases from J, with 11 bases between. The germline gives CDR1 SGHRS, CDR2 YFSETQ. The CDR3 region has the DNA TGCGCCAGCAGCTCACAGGGAATTAATGAGCAGTTCTTC. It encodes CASSSQGINEQFF.

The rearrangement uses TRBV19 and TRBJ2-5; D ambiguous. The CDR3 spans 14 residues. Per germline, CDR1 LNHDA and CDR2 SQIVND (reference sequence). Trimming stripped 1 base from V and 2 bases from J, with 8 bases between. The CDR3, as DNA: TGTGCCAGTAGTATAGGGCATAATCAAGAGACCCAGTACTTC. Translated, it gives CASSIGHNQETQYF.

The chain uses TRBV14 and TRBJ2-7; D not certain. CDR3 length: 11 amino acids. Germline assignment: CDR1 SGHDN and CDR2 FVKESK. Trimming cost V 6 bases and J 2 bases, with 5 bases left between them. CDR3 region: CASSQTYEQYF. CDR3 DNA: TGTGCCAGCAGTCAGACCTACGAGCAGTACTTC.

Here the CDR3 DNA reads TGTGCCAGCATACAGATTCTGAACACTGAAGCTTTCTTT. This codes for CASIQILNTEAFF. The chain joins TRBV6-6 to TRBJ1-1; D unclear. V was cut by 7 bases and J by 0 bases, with 9 bases left in between. Germline V gives CDR1 MNHNY, CDR2 SVGAGI (reference sequence). The CDR3 sequence is 13 residues long.

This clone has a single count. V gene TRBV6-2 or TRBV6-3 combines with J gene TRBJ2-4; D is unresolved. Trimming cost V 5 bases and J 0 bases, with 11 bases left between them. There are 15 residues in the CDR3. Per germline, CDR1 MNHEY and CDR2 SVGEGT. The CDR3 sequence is CASSINLLAKNIQYF. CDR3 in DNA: TGTGCCAGCAGTATTAACTTACTAGCCAAAAACATTCAGTACTTC.

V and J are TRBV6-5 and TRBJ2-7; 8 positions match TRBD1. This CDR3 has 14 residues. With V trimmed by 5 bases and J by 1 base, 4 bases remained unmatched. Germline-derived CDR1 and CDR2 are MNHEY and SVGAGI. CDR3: CASSTGGPSYEQYF. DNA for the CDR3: TGTGCCAGCAGTACAGGGGGTCCTTCCTACGAGCAGTACTTC.

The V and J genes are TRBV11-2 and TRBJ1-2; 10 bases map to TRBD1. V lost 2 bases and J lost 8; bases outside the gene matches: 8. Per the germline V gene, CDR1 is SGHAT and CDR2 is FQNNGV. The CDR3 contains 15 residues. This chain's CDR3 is CASSLLGTGDWGYTF. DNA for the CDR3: TGTGCCAGCAGCTTACTGGGGACAGGGGATTGGGGCTACACCTTC.

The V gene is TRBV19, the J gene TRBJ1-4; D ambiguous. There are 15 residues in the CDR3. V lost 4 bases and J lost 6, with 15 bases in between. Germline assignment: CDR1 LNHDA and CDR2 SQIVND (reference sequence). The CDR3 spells CASSTLAADDEKLFF. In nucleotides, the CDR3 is TGTGCCAGTAGTACCCTTGCGGCCGATGATGAAAAACTGTTTTTT.

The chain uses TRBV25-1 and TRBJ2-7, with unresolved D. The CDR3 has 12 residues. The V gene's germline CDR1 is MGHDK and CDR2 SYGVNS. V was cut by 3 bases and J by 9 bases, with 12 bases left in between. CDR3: CASSDIRSGQYF. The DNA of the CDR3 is TGTGCCAGCAGTGACATCCGCTCAGGGCAGTACTTC.